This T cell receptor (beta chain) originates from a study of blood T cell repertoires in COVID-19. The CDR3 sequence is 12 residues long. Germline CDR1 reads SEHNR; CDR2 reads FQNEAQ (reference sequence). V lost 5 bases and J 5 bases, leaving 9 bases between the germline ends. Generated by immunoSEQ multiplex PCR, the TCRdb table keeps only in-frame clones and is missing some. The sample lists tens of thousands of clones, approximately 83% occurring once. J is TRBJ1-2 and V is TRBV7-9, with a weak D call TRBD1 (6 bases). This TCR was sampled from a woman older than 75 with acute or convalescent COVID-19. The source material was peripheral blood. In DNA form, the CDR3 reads TGTGCCAGCAGCCTGGACAGTTATGGCTACACCTTC. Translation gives CASSLDSYGYTF.